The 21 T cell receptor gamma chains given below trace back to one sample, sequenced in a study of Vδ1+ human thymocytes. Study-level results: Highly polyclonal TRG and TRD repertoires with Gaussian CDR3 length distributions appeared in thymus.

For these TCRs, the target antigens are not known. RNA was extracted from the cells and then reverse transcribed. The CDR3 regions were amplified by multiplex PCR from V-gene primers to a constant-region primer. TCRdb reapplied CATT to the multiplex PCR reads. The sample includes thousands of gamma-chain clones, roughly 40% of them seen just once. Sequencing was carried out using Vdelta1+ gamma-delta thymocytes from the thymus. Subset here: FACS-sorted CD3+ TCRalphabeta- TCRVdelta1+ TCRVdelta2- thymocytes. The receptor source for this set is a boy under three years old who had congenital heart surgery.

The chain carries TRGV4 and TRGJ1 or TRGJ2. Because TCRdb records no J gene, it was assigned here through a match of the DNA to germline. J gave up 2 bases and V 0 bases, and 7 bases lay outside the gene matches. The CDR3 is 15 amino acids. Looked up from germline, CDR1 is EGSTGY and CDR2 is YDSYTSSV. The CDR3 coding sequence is TGTGCCACCTGGGATGGGCCACAGTATTATTATAAGAAACTCTTT. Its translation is CATWDGPQYYYKKLF.

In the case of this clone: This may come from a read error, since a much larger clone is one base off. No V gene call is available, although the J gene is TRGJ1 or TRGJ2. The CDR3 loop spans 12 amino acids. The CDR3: CASWDSYYKKLF. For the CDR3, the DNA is TGTGCCAGCTGGGACAGTTATTATAAGAAACTCTTT.

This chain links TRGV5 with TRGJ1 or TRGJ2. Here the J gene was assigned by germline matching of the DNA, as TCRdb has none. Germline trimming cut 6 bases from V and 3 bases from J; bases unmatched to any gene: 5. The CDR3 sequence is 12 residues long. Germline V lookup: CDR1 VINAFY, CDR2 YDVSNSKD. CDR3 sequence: CATWPIYYKKLF. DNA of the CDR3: TGTGCCACCTGGCCCATTTATTATAAGAAACTCTTT.

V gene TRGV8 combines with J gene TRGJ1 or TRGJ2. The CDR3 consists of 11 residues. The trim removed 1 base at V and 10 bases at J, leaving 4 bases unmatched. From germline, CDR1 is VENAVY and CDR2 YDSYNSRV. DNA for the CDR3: TGTGCCACCTGGGATAGTTGGAAGAAACTCTTT. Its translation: CATWDSWKKLF.

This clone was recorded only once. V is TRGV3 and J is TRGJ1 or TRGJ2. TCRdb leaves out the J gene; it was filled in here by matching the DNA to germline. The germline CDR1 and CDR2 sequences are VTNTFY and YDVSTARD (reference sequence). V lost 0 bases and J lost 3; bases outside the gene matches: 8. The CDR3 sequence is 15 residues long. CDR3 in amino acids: CATWDRRGVYYKKLF. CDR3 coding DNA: TGTGCCACCTGGGACAGGCGGGGGGTTTATTATAAGAAACTCTTT.

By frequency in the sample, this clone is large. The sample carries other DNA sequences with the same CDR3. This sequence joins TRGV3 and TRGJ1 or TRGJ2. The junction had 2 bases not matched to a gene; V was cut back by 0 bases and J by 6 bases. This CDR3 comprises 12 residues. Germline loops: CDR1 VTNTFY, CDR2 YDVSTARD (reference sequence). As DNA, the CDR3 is TGTGCCACCTGGGACAGGCGTTATAAGAAACTCTTT. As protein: CATWDRRYKKLF.

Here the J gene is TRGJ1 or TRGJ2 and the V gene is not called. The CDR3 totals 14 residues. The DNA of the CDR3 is TGTGCCTTGTGGGAGCTGCGCCATGGCTATAAGAAACTCTTT. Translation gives CALWELRHGYKKLF.

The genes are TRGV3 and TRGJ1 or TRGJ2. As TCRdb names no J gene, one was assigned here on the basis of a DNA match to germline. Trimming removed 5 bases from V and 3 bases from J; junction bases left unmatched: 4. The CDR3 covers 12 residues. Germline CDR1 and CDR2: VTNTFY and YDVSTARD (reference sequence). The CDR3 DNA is TGTGCCACCTGGGGGCGTTATTATAAGAAACTCTTT. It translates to CATWGRYYKKLF.

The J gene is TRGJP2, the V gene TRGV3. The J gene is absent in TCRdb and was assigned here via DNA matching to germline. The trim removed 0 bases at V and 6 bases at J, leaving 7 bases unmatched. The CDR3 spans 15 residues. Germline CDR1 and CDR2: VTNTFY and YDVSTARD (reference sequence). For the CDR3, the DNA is TGTGCCACCTGGGACAGGCGGGATGGTGATTGGATCAAGACGTTT. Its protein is CATWDRRDGDWIKTF.

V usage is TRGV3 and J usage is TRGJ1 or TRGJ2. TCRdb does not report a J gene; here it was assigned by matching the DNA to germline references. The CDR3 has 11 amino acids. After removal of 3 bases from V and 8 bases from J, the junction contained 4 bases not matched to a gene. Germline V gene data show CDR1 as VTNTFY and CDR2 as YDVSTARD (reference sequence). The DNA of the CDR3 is TGTGCCACCTGGGACGAAAATAAGAAACTCTTT. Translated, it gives CATWDENKKLF.

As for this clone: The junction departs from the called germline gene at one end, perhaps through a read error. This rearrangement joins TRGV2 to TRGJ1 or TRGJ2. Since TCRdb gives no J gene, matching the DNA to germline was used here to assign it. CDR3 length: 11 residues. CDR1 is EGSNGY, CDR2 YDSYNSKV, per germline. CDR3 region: CATWGGYKKLF. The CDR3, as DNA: TGTGCCACCTGGGGCGGGTATAAGAAACTCTTT.

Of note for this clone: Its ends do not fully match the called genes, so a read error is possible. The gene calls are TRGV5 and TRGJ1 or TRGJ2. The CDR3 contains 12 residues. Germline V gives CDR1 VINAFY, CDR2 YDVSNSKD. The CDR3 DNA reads TGTGCCACCGGGGACAGGCCTAGGAAGAAACTCTTT. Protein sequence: CATGDRPRKKLF.

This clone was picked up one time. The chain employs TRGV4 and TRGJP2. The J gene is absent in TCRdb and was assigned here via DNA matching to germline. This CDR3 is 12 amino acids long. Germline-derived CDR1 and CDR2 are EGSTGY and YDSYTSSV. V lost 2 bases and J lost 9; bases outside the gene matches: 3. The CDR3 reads CATWDVHWIKTF. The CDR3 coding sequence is TGTGCCACCTGGGATGTCCATTGGATCAAGACGTTT.

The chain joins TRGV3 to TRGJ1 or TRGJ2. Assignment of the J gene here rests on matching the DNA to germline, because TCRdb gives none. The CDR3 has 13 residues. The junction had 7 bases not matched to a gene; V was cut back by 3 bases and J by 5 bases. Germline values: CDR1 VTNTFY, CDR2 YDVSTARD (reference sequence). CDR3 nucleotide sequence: TGTGCCACCTGGGACCCCGCCGATTATAAGAAACTCTTT. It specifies CATWDPADYKKLF.

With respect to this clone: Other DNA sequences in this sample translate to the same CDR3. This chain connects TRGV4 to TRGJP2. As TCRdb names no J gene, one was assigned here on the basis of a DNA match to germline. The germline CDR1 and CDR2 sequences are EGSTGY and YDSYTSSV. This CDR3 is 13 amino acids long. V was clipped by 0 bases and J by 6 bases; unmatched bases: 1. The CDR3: CATWDGRDWIKTF. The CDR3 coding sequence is TGTGCCACCTGGGATGGGCGTGATTGGATCAAGACGTTT.

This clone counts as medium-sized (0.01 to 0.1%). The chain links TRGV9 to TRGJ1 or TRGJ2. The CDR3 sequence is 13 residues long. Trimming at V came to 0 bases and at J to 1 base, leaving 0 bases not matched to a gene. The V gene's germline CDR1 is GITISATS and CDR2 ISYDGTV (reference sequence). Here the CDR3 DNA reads TGTGCCTTGTGGGAGGTGAATTATTATAAGAAACTCTTT. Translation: CALWEVNYYKKLF.

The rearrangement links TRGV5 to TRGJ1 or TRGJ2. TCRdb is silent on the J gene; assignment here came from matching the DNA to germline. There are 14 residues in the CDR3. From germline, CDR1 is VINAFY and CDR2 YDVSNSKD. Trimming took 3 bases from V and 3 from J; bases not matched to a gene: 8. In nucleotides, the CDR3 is TGTGCCACCTGGGACGGCTCGCCTTATTATAAGAAACTCTTT. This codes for CATWDGSPYYKKLF.

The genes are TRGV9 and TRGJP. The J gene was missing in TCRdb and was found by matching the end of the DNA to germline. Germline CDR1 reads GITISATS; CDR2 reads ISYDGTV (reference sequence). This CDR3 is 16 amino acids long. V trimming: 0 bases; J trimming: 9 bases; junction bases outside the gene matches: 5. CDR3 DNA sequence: TGTGCCTTGTGGGAGGTGGTGTGGTTGGGCAAAAAAATCAAGGTATTT. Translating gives CALWEVVWLGKKIKVF.

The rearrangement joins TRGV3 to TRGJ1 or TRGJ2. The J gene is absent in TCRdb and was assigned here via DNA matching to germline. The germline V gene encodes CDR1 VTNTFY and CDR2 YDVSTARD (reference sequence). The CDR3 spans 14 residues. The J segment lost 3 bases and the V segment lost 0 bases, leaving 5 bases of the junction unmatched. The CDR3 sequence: CATWDRPGYYKKLF. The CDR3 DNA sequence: TGTGCCACCTGGGACAGGCCGGGTTATTATAAGAAACTCTTT.

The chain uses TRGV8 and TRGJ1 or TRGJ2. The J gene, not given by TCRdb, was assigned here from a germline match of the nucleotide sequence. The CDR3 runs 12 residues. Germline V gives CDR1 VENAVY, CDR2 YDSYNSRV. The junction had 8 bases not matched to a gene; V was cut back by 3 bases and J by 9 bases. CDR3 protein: CATWDSPFKKLF. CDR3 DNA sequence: TGTGCCACCTGGGATTCCCCATTTAAGAAACTCTTT.

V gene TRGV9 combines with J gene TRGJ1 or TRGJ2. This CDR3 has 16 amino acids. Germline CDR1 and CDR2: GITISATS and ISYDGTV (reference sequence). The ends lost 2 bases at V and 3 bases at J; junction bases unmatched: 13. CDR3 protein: CALWEAPRGLYYKKLF. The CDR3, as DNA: TGTGCCTTGTGGGAGGCTCCAAGGGGTCTTTATTATAAGAAACTCTTT.